This T cell receptor beta chain was sequenced in a study of T cell repertoires in cytomegalovirus infection. In the study overall: Selected CMV epitopes included recently identified HLA-C-restricted ones as well as well-studied HLA-B-restricted ones. Public TCR beta signatures provided an indication of both CMV infection and a matching HLA type.

There are many counts of this clonotype. Its antigen is still unknown. CDR3 length: 15 amino acids. V lost 1 base, J lost 12 bases, and 21 bases lay in between. Germline CDR1 is SGHVS and CDR2 is FQNEAQ. TCRdb ran MiXCR on the reads and lists one entry per CDR3 protein. Altogether about 830,000 distinct CDR3 sequences are present, about 31% being singletons, with the ten largest covering 9.5% to 15%. V is TRBV7-8 and J is TRBJ1-1; D perhaps matches TRBD1 (5 bases). The sequencing used cultured CD8+ T cells from PBMCs, collected from culture after CMV antigen stimulation. This sequence originates from a human donor in good health (CMV status not recorded). Some clones in this sample may be carry-over from other donors' samples. The CDR3 loop is CASSLGSWDVFIPFF. The CDR3 coding sequence is TGTGCCAGCAGCTTAGGGTCTTGGGACGTCTTCATACCTTTCTTT.